This T cell receptor (beta chain) was identified during a study of control samples from healthy donors and cancer patients. This table comes from immunoSEQ multiplex PCR, and its TCRdb copy is limited to in-frame clones, with some not included. Seen here are about 84,000 clones, roughly 82% observed once, and the top ten hold 11%. V was cut by 4 bases and J by 6 bases, with 16 bases left in between. This CDR3 is built from 14 residues. Germline V gene lookup returns CDR1 KGHSH and CDR2 LQKENI. The chain links TRBV18 to TRBJ2-7; D remains unclear. This TCR derives from a man in his 60s with head and neck cancer. The sample comprised PBMCs. The CDR3 region is CASSHPSTESEQYF. The CDR3 DNA reads TGTGCCAGCTCACATCCCTCGACTGAGTCCGAGCAGTACTTC.